These 20 T cell receptor beta chains were all obtained from the same sample, sequenced in a study of blood T cell repertoires in COVID-19. Clones were sequenced by immunoSEQ multiplex PCR, and TCRdb holds only the in-frame ones, with some missing. The data contain around 70,000 clones, approximately 90% of them singletons. Specimen: peripheral blood. Receptors originate from a woman aged 55-70 years with active COVID-19.

V and J are TRBV9 and TRBJ2-2; D perhaps matches TRBD1 (6 bases). Germline V gene sequence: CDR1 SGDLS, CDR2 YYNGEE. The CDR3 runs 13 residues. Trimming took off 4 bases at V and 5 bases at J, with 9 bases between the two ends. This CDR3 is CASSPQGTGELFF. The CDR3 bases are TGTGCCAGCAGCCCACAGGGAACCGGGGAGCTGTTTTTT.

The chain carries TRBV9 and TRBJ1-4, with D tentatively TRBD1 (6 bases). Germline loops: CDR1 SGDLS, CDR2 YYNGEE. Between the trimmed V and J ends, which lost 0 bases and 5 bases, there was a span of 17 bases. The CDR3 runs 17 residues. The CDR3: CASSVGSAGGPNEKLFF. DNA of the CDR3: TGTGCCAGCAGCGTAGGGAGTGCGGGGGGCCCAAATGAAAAACTGTTTTTT.

The genes are TRBV10-1 and TRBJ1-1; unclear D gene. V was cut by 4 bases and J by 2 bases, with 8 bases left in between. This CDR3 has 13 residues. Germline V CDR1 and CDR2: WNHNN, SYGVQD (reference sequence). CDR3 loop: CASSAEGNTEAFF. In nucleotides, the CDR3 is TGCGCCAGCAGTGCTGAGGGAAACACTGAAGCTTTCTTT.

This chain links TRBV24-1 with TRBJ2-3; D may be TRBD1 (5 bases). The CDR3 totals 15 residues. Trimming pared 3 bases from V and 2 bases from J, leaving 11 bases between. Germline V gene lookup returns CDR1 KGHDR and CDR2 SFDVKD. The CDR3: CATSDARAVTDTQYF. The CDR3 nucleotides are TGTGCCACCAGTGATGCCAGGGCGGTCACAGATACGCAGTATTTT.

The chain is built from TRBV6-6 and TRBJ1-1; a weak D match, TRBD1 (5 bases). Per the germline V gene, CDR1 is MNHNY and CDR2 is SVGAGI (reference sequence). This CDR3 spans 16 amino acids. The V and J ends lost 2 bases and 4 bases respectively, with 17 bases between them. CDR3 DNA: TGTGCCAGCAGTTACGGGCCTCCCCGGGGGGGCACTGAAGCTTTCTTT. Translated, it gives CASSYGPPRGGTEAFF.

The rearrangement joins TRBV7-2 to TRBJ2-7; weak D call: TRBD1 (6 bases). This CDR3 comprises 14 residues. V was pared by 3 bases and J by 0 bases, with 9 bases between. Germline values: CDR1 SGHTA, CDR2 FQGNSA. CDR3 nucleotides: TGTGCCAGCAGCTTCACAGGGAGCTCCTACGAGCAGTACTTC. It translates to CASSFTGSSYEQYF.

The CDR3 protein is CASSFGGMNEQFF. CDR3 in DNA: TGTGCCAGCAGTTTCGGCGGGATGAATGAGCAGTTCTTC. The chain has TRBV27 and TRBJ2-1, with a possible D match to TRBD2 (6 bases). V lost 3 bases to trimming and J lost 7 bases, with 10 bases between them. This CDR3 spans 13 amino acids. Germline V gene sequence: CDR1 MNHEY, CDR2 SMNVEV (reference sequence).

This clone was observed a few times. The chain combines TRBV11-2 with TRBJ2-3, with unresolved D. Trimming pared 6 bases from V and 8 bases from J, leaving 15 bases between. Germline V gives CDR1 SGHAT, CDR2 FQNNGV. The CDR3 sequence is 13 residues long. CDR3 in DNA: TGTGCCAGCAGACTTCCATCTACGGGTACGCAGTATTTT. It encodes CASRLPSTGTQYF.

The rearrangement joins TRBV7-6 to TRBJ2-5; D uncertain. There are 11 residues in the CDR3. Per the germline V gene, CDR1 is SGHVS and CDR2 is FNYEAQ. Between the trimmed V and J ends, which lost 0 bases and 12 bases, there was a span of 8 bases. The chain's CDR3 is CASSLAGEEYF. As DNA, the CDR3 is TGTGCCAGCAGCTTAGCTGGCGAGGAGTACTTC. The full variable domain, completed using reference TRBV7-6 and TRBJ2-5, is GAGVSQSPRYKVTKRGQDVALRCDPISGHVSLYWYRQALGQGPEFLTYFNYEAQQDKSGLPNDRFSAERPEGSISTLTIQRTEQRDSAMYRCASSLAGEEYFGPGTRLLVL.

The chain recombines TRBV19 with TRBJ1-2, with a weak D call TRBD1 (6 bases). Trimming left V 7 bases short and J 5 bases short, with 32 bases between. Germline CDR1 LNHDA, CDR2 SQIVND (reference sequence). This CDR3 spans 19 amino acids. This CDR3 reads CASKVIWLKQGVVLYGYTF. For the CDR3, the DNA is TGTGCCAGTAAGGTGATTTGGCTGAAACAGGGAGTGGTTTTATATGGCTACACCTTC.

The chain employs TRBV2 and TRBJ2-7; TRBD2 matches 11 bases. The CDR3 extends over 15 amino acids. Germline V lookup: CDR1 SNHLY, CDR2 FYNNEI. Germline trimming cut 7 bases from V and 3 bases from J; bases unmatched to any gene: 8. CDR3 residues: CASTRGLAGGYEQYF. Written as DNA, the CDR3 is TGTGCCAGCACCCGGGGGCTAGCGGGAGGCTACGAGCAGTACTTC.

The V gene is TRBV6-1, the J gene TRBJ2-3, with D maybe TRBD1 (5 bases). Germline V gives CDR1 MNHNS, CDR2 SASEGT. The CDR3 covers 15 residues. Trimming left V 2 bases short and J 3 bases short, with 12 bases between. This CDR3 reads CASSENRLGTDTQYF. The CDR3 coding sequence is TGTGCCAGCAGTGAAAACAGGTTAGGGACAGATACGCAGTATTTT.

The J gene is TRBJ1-6, the V gene TRBV27, with D possibly being TRBD1 (6 bases). Germline CDR1 reads MNHEY; CDR2 reads SMNVEV (reference sequence). V lost 3 bases and J 7 bases, leaving 13 bases between the germline ends. This CDR3 has 15 residues. CDR3 region: CASSLRGGSNSPLHF. Here the CDR3 DNA reads TGTGCCAGCAGTTTGAGGGGGGGGTCGAATTCACCCCTCCACTTT.

The CDR3 DNA is TGTGCCATCAGGGACAGCTTAACTCAAGAGACCCAGTACTTC. It yields the protein CAIRDSLTQETQYF. The gene calls are TRBV10-3 and TRBJ2-5; the D gene is possibly TRBD1 (6 bases). The V end lost 6 bases, the J end lost 2 bases, and 13 bases lay between the germline ends. Looked up from germline, CDR1 is ENHRY and CDR2 is SYGVKD. The CDR3 runs 14 residues.

This chain joins TRBV3-1 (or the pseudogene TRBV3-2) and TRBJ2-4; D is ambiguous. CDR1 is LGHDT, CDR2 YNNKEL, per germline (reference sequence). V lost 1 base, J lost 8 bases, and 12 bases lay in between. This CDR3 spans 14 amino acids. The CDR3 reads CASSQGAVVDIQYF. CDR3 sequence (DNA): TGTGCCAGCAGCCAAGGGGCCGTCGTGGACATTCAGTACTTC.

This chain links TRBV7-8 with TRBJ2-7, with a possible D match to TRBD1 (7 bases). CDR3 size: 13 residues. V was cut by 5 bases and J by 3 bases, with 11 bases left in between. Germline V gene lookup returns CDR1 SGHVS and CDR2 FQNEAQ. Here the CDR3 DNA reads TGTGCCAGCAGCCGCGGGACAGTCTACGAGCAGTACTTC. Translating it yields CASSRGTVYEQYF.

In DNA form, the CDR3 reads TGTGCCAGCAGAGGACAGCAACTCCCGTTTGGCTACACCTTC. It yields the protein CASRGQQLPFGYTF. The V call is TRBV27, the J call TRBJ1-2; TRBD1 is a possible D gene (6 bases). The CDR3 extends over 14 amino acids. Trimming removed 6 bases at V and 7 bases at J, with 18 bases between. Germline V gene data show CDR1 as MNHEY and CDR2 as SMNVEV (reference sequence).

The chain recombines TRBV27 with TRBJ1-2, with 9 bases fitting TRBD1. The V gene end was trimmed by 5 bases and the J gene end by 2 bases; junction bases not matched to a gene: 6. CDR3 length equals 15 residues. CDR1 is MNHEY and CDR2 is SMNVEV in the germline V gene (reference sequence). In DNA, the CDR3 is TGTGCCAGCAGTCACGCCGGGACAGGGAACTATGGCTACACCTTC. This translates into CASSHAGTGNYGYTF.

This chain joins TRBV9 and TRBJ1-3; D call uncertain. The CDR3 consists of 14 residues. CDR1 is SGDLS and CDR2 is YYNGEE in the germline V gene. The V and J ends lost 2 bases and 2 bases respectively, with 8 bases between them. The CDR3 DNA sequence: TGTGCCAGCAGCGTCTCGGTTGCTGGAAACACCATATATTTT. Its protein product is CASSVSVAGNTIYF. Based on the CDR3 plus reference TRBV9 and TRBJ1-3, the full variable domain is DSGVTQTPKHLITATGQRVTLRCSPRSGDLSVYWYQQSLDQGLQFLIQYYNGEERAKGNILERFSAQQFPDLHSELNLSSLELGDSALYFCASSVSVAGNTIYFGEGSWLTVV.

The chain uses TRBV24-1 and TRBJ2-3, with D perhaps matching TRBD2 (6 bases). The CDR3 is 14 residues long. CDR1 is KGHDR and CDR2 is SFDVKD in the germline V gene. Between the trimmed V and J ends, which lost 9 bases and 2 bases, there was a span of 14 bases. DNA of the CDR3: TGTGCCACCCCTCAGCGGGCACCCACAGATACGCAGTATTTT. As protein: CATPQRAPTDTQYF.